One sample yielded the 22 T cell receptor beta chains listed below, sequenced in a study of OX40 agonist ivuxolimab in advanced cancers. The table came from immunoSEQ multiplex PCR; TCRdb's copy has only in-frame clones and leaves some out. The sample shows tens of thousands of clones, 70% to 85% of them seen only once. Sequenced here: CD4+ or CD8+ T cells sorted from blood, sampled in a trial of the OX40 agonist ivuxolimab. All receptors derive from an adult with an advanced solid tumor such as melanoma, head and neck, liver or kidney cancer.

This chain connects TRBV5-1 to TRBJ2-3; perhaps TRBD1 as D (6 bases). The CDR3 contains 16 residues. Deletions cut 0 bases from V and 1 base from J, with 12 bases between. Germline loops: CDR1 SGHRS, CDR2 YFSETQ. DNA of the CDR3: TGCGCCAGCAGCTTGGGCCAGGGGTTGGGCACAGATACGCAGTATTTT. This translates into CASSLGQGLGTDTQYF.

This chain joins TRBV18 and TRBJ2-1, with TRBD2 identical over 11 bases. Germline loops: CDR1 KGHSH, CDR2 LQKENI. J was trimmed by 2 bases and V by 5 bases; bases with no gene match: 5. There are 16 residues in the CDR3. The CDR3 region is CASSAFSGGAYNEQFF. For the CDR3, the DNA is TGTGCCAGCTCAGCTTTTAGCGGGGGGGCCTACAATGAGCAGTTCTTC.

The chain is built from TRBV19 and TRBJ2-5; 8 bases map to TRBD1. This CDR3 spans 15 amino acids. The V and J ends lost 1 base and 4 bases, in that order; junction bases with no gene match: 5. Germline V gene sequence: CDR1 LNHDA, CDR2 SQIVND (reference sequence). As DNA, the CDR3 is TGTGCCAGTAGTATAGCTTCACAGGGGGGAGAGACCCAGTACTTC. Encoded protein: CASSIASQGGETQYF.

The chain uses TRBV5-6 and TRBJ2-2; no clear D gene. CDR3 length: 13 amino acids. V was cut by 1 base and J by 5 bases, with 6 bases left in between. CDR1 is SGHDT and CDR2 is YYEEEE in the germline V gene. The CDR3, as DNA: TGTGCCAGCAGCTTGTATTTGACCGGGGAGCTGTTTTTT. This gives the protein CASSLYLTGELFF.

This sequence joins TRBV6-5 and TRBJ1-5, with D possibly being TRBD1 (5 bases). Trimming removed 0 bases from V and 2 bases from J, with 11 bases in between. Looked up from germline, CDR1 is MNHEY and CDR2 is SVGAGI. This CDR3 comprises 16 residues. The CDR3 DNA follows: TGTGCCAGCAGTTACTCGTGGGGGGACCGCAATCAGCCCCAGCATTTT. Encoded protein: CASSYSWGDRNQPQHF.

This chain links TRBV7-2 with TRBJ1-4, with 8 nucleotides matching TRBD1. The ends lost 5 bases at V and 7 bases at J; junction bases unmatched: 6. Germline lookup yields CDR1 SGHTA and CDR2 FQGNSA. This CDR3 region has 14 residues. CDR3 in DNA: TGTGCCAGCAGCCCGCAGGGGGCCGGTGAAAAACTGTTTTTT. Encoded protein: CASSPQGAGEKLFF.

The CDR3 spells CASSLSSPGQGSGNTIYF. CDR3 DNA: TGCGCCAGCAGCTTGTCATCCCCCGGACAGGGCTCTGGAAACACCATATATTTT. J is TRBJ1-3 and V is TRBV5-1; TRBD1 agrees at 8 bases. Trimming at V came to 1 base and at J to 0 bases, leaving 9 bases not matched to a gene. CDR3 length: 18 residues. Germline V CDR1 and CDR2: SGHRS, YFSETQ. Based on the CDR3 plus reference TRBV5-1 and TRBJ1-3, the full variable domain is KAGVTQTPRYLIKTRGQQVTLSCSPISGHRSVSWYQQTPGQGLQFLFEYFSETQRNKGNFPGRFSGRQFSNSRSEMNVSTLELGDSALYLCASSLSSPGQGSGNTIYFGEGSWLTVV.

The rearrangement joins TRBV11-3 to TRBJ2-3, with D unresolved. CDR3 size: 14 residues. V dropped 0 bases and J dropped 0 bases, with 4 bases sitting between them. Germline lookup yields CDR1 SGHNT and CDR2 YENEEA. The CDR3 DNA is TGTGCCAGCAGCTTAGATCCAAGCACAGATACGCAGTATTTT. It is translated as CASSLDPSTDTQYF. Full variable domain (remainder filled in from reference TRBV11-3 and TRBJ2-3): EAGVVQSPRYKIIEKKQPVAFWCNPISGHNTLYWYLQNLGQGPELLIRYENEEAVDDSQLPKDRFSAERLKGVDSTLKIQPAELGDSAVYLCASSLDPSTDTQYFGPGTRLTVL.

This chain links TRBV2 with TRBJ2-3, with 10 positions matching TRBD2. The CDR3 runs 15 residues. Trimming removed 2 bases from V and 4 bases from J; junction bases left unmatched: 3. Germline assignment: CDR1 SNHLY and CDR2 FYNNEI. CDR3 loop: CASSEPSGGADTQYF. The CDR3, as DNA: TGTGCCAGCAGTGAACCTAGCGGGGGAGCAGATACGCAGTATTTT. Full variable domain (rest looked up from reference TRBV2 and TRBJ2-3): EPEVTQTPSHQVTQMGQEVILRCVPISNHLYFYWYRQILGQKVEFLVSFYNNEISEKSEIFDDQFSVERPDGSNFTLKIRSTKLEDSAMYFCASSEPSGGADTQYFGPGTRLTVL.

The gene calls are TRBV2 and TRBJ2-2, with 10 bases aligning to TRBD1. The CDR3 has 13 amino acids. Trimming took 6 bases from V and 8 from J; bases not matched to a gene: 3. Per the germline V gene, CDR1 is SNHLY and CDR2 is FYNNEI. CDR3 residues: CASSRQGAGELFF. CDR3 sequence (DNA): TGTGCCAGCAGCCGACAGGGGGCGGGGGAGCTGTTTTTT.

This clone was detected only a few times. Different DNA sequences within this sample yield the same CDR3. The rearrangement joins TRBV19 to TRBJ2-2; unclear D gene. The length of the CDR3 is 15 residues. CDR1 LNHDA and CDR2 SQIVND come from the germline V gene (reference sequence). V shed 3 bases and J shed 6 bases, with 14 bases lying between them. The CDR3, as DNA: TGTGCCAGTAGTATGGCCGCTAATCCACCCGGGGAGCTGTTTTTT. Translated: CASSMAANPPGELFF. The full variable domain, with the rest looked up from reference TRBV19 and TRBJ2-2, is DGGITQSPKYLFRKEGQNVTLSCEQNLNHDAMYWYRQDPGQGLRLIYYSQIVNDFQKGDIAEGYSVSREKKESFPLTVTSAQKNPTAFYLCASSMAANPPGELFFGEGSRLTVL.

V gene TRBV5-1 combines with J gene TRBJ1-2; TRBD1 is a possible D gene (5 bases). Trimming removed 5 bases from V and 8 bases from J, with 13 bases in between. This CDR3 is 12 amino acids long. Germline-derived CDR1 and CDR2 are SGHRS and YFSETQ. CDR3 sequence: CASSSTDPGYTF. CDR3 DNA sequence: TGCGCCAGCAGTTCGACAGACCCGGGCTACACCTTC.

The V and J genes are TRBV7-9 and TRBJ1-2; a possible D gene is TRBD1 (5 bases). The CDR3 is made up of 14 amino acids. Trimming cost V 4 bases and J 8 bases, with 17 bases left between them. CDR1 and CDR2 from the germline V gene are SEHNR and FQNEAQ (reference sequence). Written as DNA, the CDR3 is TGTGCCAGCAGCTCCGACAGTGGGCACCGGGGCTACACCTTC. It translates to CASSSDSGHRGYTF.

This chain joins TRBV11-2 and TRBJ1-1, with D possibly being TRBD1 (6 bases). Germline assignment: CDR1 SGHAT and CDR2 FQNNGV. Trimming shortened V by 5 bases and J by 11 bases, and 18 bases separated the two germline ends. The CDR3 covers 13 residues. In DNA, the CDR3 is TGTGCCAGCAGCACTGAACAGGGAGCCAGGGCTTTCTTT. It specifies CASSTEQGARAFF.

The chain uses TRBV5-6 and TRBJ1-5; perhaps TRBD1 as D (5 bases). Germline CDR1 and CDR2: SGHDT and YYEEEE. V lost 0 bases, J lost 5 bases, and 12 bases lay in between. There are 15 residues in the CDR3. This CDR3 is CASSLARDPYQPQHF. The CDR3 coding sequence is TGTGCCAGCAGCTTGGCCAGGGACCCGTATCAGCCCCAGCATTTT.

The chain links TRBV28 to TRBJ2-2; 9 nucleotides agree with TRBD2. This CDR3 has 15 amino acids. Germline-derived CDR1 and CDR2 are MDHEN and SYDVKM. Unmatched junction bases numbered 5, after V lost 5 bases and J lost 4 bases. CDR3 in amino acids: CASSLNSGGTGELFF. CDR3 coding DNA: TGTGCCAGCAGTCTCAATAGCGGGGGCACCGGGGAGCTGTTTTTT. The full variable domain, with the rest looked up from reference TRBV28 and TRBJ2-2, is DVKVTQSSRYLVKRTGEKVFLECVQDMDHENMFWYRQDPGLGLRLIYFSYDVKMKEKGDIPEGYSVSREKKERFSLILESASTNQTSMYLCASSLNSGGTGELFFGEGSRLTVL.

The chain has TRBV7-2 and TRBJ1-1; no clear D gene. CDR1 SGHTA and CDR2 FQGNSA come from the germline V gene. V was clipped by 6 bases and J by 4 bases, with 15 bases between them. The CDR3 totals 14 residues. The chain's CDR3 is CASRAPGDTTEAFF. CDR3 nucleotides: TGTGCCAGCAGAGCCCCCGGCGACACCACTGAAGCTTTCTTT. The full variable domain, its missing parts supplied by reference TRBV7-2 and TRBJ1-1, is GAGVSQSPSNKVTEKGKDVELRCDPISGHTALYWYRQSLGQGLEFLIYFQGNSAPDKSGLPSDRFSAERTGGSVSTLTIQRTQQEDSAVYLCASRAPGDTTEAFFGQGTRLTVV.

Comment on this clone: A junction end diverges from the germline sequence, so it may reflect a read error. This rearrangement joins TRBV6-5 to TRBJ1-6; D is unresolved. Looked up from germline, CDR1 is MNHEY and CDR2 is SVGAGI. This CDR3 is built from 15 residues. CDR3 DNA sequence: TGTACCAGCAGTTCGATACCTAGGGCAAGTTCACCCCTCCACTTT. Amino acid sequence: CTSSSIPRASSPLHF.

The V gene is TRBV5-1, the J gene TRBJ1-3, with 7 bases identical to TRBD1. This CDR3 has 15 amino acids. V shed 5 bases and J 2 bases; nucleotides not matched to a gene: 7. The germline CDR1 and CDR2 sequences are SGHRS and YFSETQ. As DNA, the CDR3 is TGCGCCAGCAGGTCCGGGACAGCCCCTGGAAACACCATATATTTT. It specifies CASRSGTAPGNTIYF.

This clone was picked up one time. The junction and the germline gene differ at one end; a read error may be behind it. The chain joins TRBV5-5 to TRBJ2-6; 7 positions match TRBD1. The CDR3 has 16 amino acids. Germline values: CDR1 SGHKS, CDR2 YYEKEE (reference sequence). In nucleotides, the CDR3 is TGTGCCAGCAGTTTGGCAGGGGGTCTCGGGGCCAACGTCCTGACTTTC. It specifies CASSLAGGLGANVLTF. Full variable domain (missing parts from reference TRBV5-5 and TRBJ2-6): DAGVTQSPTHLIKTRGQQVTLRCSPISGHKSVSWYQQVLGQGPQFIFQYYEKEERGRGNFPDRFSARQFPNYSSELNVNALLLGDSALYLCASSLAGGLGANVLTFGAGSRLTVL.

This chain connects TRBV7-2 to TRBJ2-7; D gene ambiguous. Germline V gives CDR1 SGHTA, CDR2 FQGNSA. The V end lost 6 bases, the J end lost 0 bases, and 12 bases lay between the germline ends. The CDR3 contains 14 residues. CDR3 nucleotides: TGTGCCAGCAGTTCCACTTTGAGCTCCTACGAGCAGTACTTC. Amino acids: CASSSTLSSYEQYF.

V gene TRBV7-2 combines with J gene TRBJ1-2; 11 bases map to TRBD1. Trimming removed 5 bases from V and 7 bases from J; junction bases left unmatched: 3. The germline gives CDR1 SGHTA, CDR2 FQGNSA. The CDR3 runs 13 residues. The CDR3 loop reads CASSPGQGAGYTF. CDR3 DNA: TGTGCCAGCAGCCCCGGACAGGGGGCTGGCTACACCTTC.